This TCR beta chain was identified in a study of cytomegalovirus exposure and HLA in healthy donors. V shed 1 base and J shed 3 bases, with 15 bases lying between them. Germline values: CDR1 MNHNS, CDR2 SASEGT. The CDR3 loop spans 16 amino acids. PCR primers comprised 60 Vbeta and 13 Jbeta primers. Clones were read by immunoSEQ multiplex PCR, and TCRdb kept only the in-frame ones, dropping some. This sample has tens of thousands of clones, with roughly four fifths found just once. Study-level findings and limits: Across donors, presence/absence analyses took sequencing depth to be roughly uniform.

The count of this clone is one. The target antigen is unknown. The source material was PBMCs. The rearrangement links TRBV6-1 to TRBJ1-1; D may be TRBD1 (6 bases). This TCR came from a man aged 45-65 years in good health and CMV-seronegative. The chain's CDR3 is CASSEEDRFFDTEAFF. In nucleotides, the CDR3 is TGTGCCAGCAGTGAAGAAGACAGGTTTTTTGACACTGAAGCTTTCTTT.